These T cell receptor beta chains were read from a single sample in a study of control samples from healthy donors and cancer patients. Sequenced by immunoSEQ multiplex PCR; TCRdb stores in-frame clones only, minus some. The sample has around 50,000 clones, about 86% seen once. The sequenced sample was PBMCs. The receptor set was obtained from a woman in her forties or fifties with lung cancer. CDR3s include the opening cysteine and the closing phenylalanine or tryptophan. The D gene is left open where the match is weak. Only part of the rows carry a size: once, few, many, or a class if the clone is expanded.

.,.,TRBJ2-3,TRBV2,CASSGYAPDTQYF,TGTGCCAGCAGTGGTTACGCCCCAGATACGCAGTATTTT
.,.,TRBJ1-6,TRBV4-1,CASSQGSGKRSSYNSPLHF,TGCGCCAGCAGCCAAGGGTCAGGGAAGAGAAGCTCCTATAATTCACCCCTCCACTTT
TRBD1,.,TRBJ1-1,TRBV18,CASSPGTGGNTEAFF,TGTGCCAGCTCACCAGGGACAGGGGGGAACACTGAAGCTTTCTTT
.,once,TRBJ2-4,TRBV7-2,CASSFSGQLAKNIQYF,TGTGCCAGCAGCTTCTCGGGGCAGCTAGCCAAAAACATTCAGTACTTC
.,few,TRBJ1-6,TRBV12-3/TRBV12-4,CASKTGSTAPLHF,TGTGCCAGCAAAACAGGGTCAACGGCACCCCTCCACTTT
TRBD1,.,TRBJ1-1,TRBV20-1,CSASSIDTGGAGAFF,TGCAGTGCTAGTTCCATTGACACAGGGGGCGCGGGAGCTTTCTTT
.,.,TRBJ2-7,TRBV20-1,CSARGQAEQYF,TGCAGTGCTAGAGGCCAGGCCGAGCAGTACTTC
.,.,TRBJ1-1,TRBV20-1,CSAYDGAKAFF,TGCAGTGCTTATGACGGGGCGAAAGCTTTCTTT
.,few,TRBJ1-5,TRBV19,CASAAESNQPQHF,TGTGCCAGTGCGGCAGAAAGCAATCAGCCCCAGCATTTT
TRBD1,.,TRBJ2-6,TRBV14,CASRRGQEVSGANVLTF,TGTGCCAGCAGACGAGGACAGGAAGTCTCTGGGGCCAACGTCCTGACTTTC
.,few,TRBJ1-5,TRBV6-5,CASGRTYNQPQHF,TGTGCCTCCGGACGGACTTATAATCAGCCCCAGCATTTT
.,.,TRBJ1-2,TRBV9,CASSPTGAYGYTF,TGTGCCAGCAGCCCCACCGGTGCCTATGGCTACACCTTC
.,.,TRBJ1-2,TRBV9,CASSVSQNYGYTF,TGTGCCAGCAGCGTATCCCAGAACTATGGCTACACCTTC
.,.,TRBJ2-7,TRBV4-2,CASSQERSAGRVEQYF,TGTGCCAGCAGCCAAGAGAGATCGGCTGGACGAGTCGAGCAGTACTTC
.,.,TRBJ2-3,TRBV7-2,CASSLERFGMARNTQYF,TGTGCCAGCAGCTTAGAGAGGTTTGGCATGGCGCGGAATACGCAGTATTTT
TRBD1,.,TRBJ2-2,TRBV4-3,CASSQDRGRNTGELFF,TGCGCCAGCAGCCAGGACAGGGGGCGAAACACCGGGGAGCTGTTTTTT
.,.,TRBJ2-3,TRBV9,CASSVVPGQLVDTQYF,TGTGCCAGCAGCGTAGTTCCGGGACAATTAGTGGATACGCAGTATTTT
.,few,TRBJ2-1,TRBV2,CASSPQYNEQFF,TGTGCCAGCAGTCCTCAGTACAATGAGCAGTTCTTC
.,.,TRBJ1-2,TRBV7-8,CASSLGGGYTF,TGTGCCAGCAGCTTAGGCGGAGGCTACACCTTC
.,once,TRBJ1-2,TRBV29-1,CSVAQGLDYGYTF,TGCAGCGTTGCGCAGGGATTAGACTATGGCTACACCTTC
.,few,TRBJ1-2,TRBV24-1,CATSDSKGFGGYTF,TGTGCCACCAGTGATTCTAAGGGGTTCGGGGGCTACACCTTC
.,.,TRBJ1-2,TRBV5-1,CASKGDLAGGYTF,TGCGCCAGCAAAGGAGACCTAGCAGGTGGCTACACCTTC
.,once,TRBJ1-1,TRBV18,CASSPAGTSEAFF,TGTGCCAGCTCACCAGCCGGGACAAGTGAAGCTTTCTTT
.,.,TRBJ2-3,TRBV6-5,CASSLDKLTDTQYF,TGTGCCAGCAGTCTAGACAAACTCACAGATACGCAGTATTTT
.,.,TRBJ1-4,TRBV5-1,CASSPEIWGDEKLFF,TGCGCCAGCAGCCCCGAGATCTGGGGAGATGAAAAACTGTTTTTT
.,.,TRBJ1-1,TRBV5-4,CASNEQNTEAFF,TGTGCCAGCAACGAACAGAACACTGAAGCTTTCTTT
.,.,TRBJ1-1,TRBV13,CASSTDRNTEAFF,TGTGCCAGCAGCACGGACAGGAACACTGAAGCTTTCTTT
.,.,TRBJ1-5,TRBV4-2,CASSQDKAGEQPQHF,TGTGCCAGCAGCCAAGATAAGGCAGGGGAACAGCCCCAGCATTTT
.,.,TRBJ1-1,TRBV7-2,CASSSSPNSKAEAFF,TGTGCCAGCAGCTCTTCCCCGAATTCCAAGGCTGAAGCTTTCTTT
.,.,TRBJ1-1,TRBV9,CASSAGTVAGGTEAFF,TGTGCCAGCAGCGCCGGGACTGTAGCGGGTGGCACTGAAGCTTTCTTT
.,once,TRBJ1-2,TRBV6-5,CASSRGAGANYGYTF,TGTGCCAGCAGCCGCGGTGCGGGAGCTAACTATGGCTACACCTTC
TRBD1,.,TRBJ1-2,TRBV14,CASSIATGNYGYTF,TGTGCCAGCAGTATCGCGACAGGGAACTATGGCTACACCTTC
TRBD1,.,TRBJ2-1,TRBV6-5,CASRSDRGNEQFF,TGTGCCAGCAGATCCGACAGGGGCAATGAGCAGTTCTTC
.,.,TRBJ2-3,TRBV30,CAWSPGTPPATDTQYF,TGTGCCTGGAGTCCGGGGACGCCACCGGCTACAGATACGCAGTATTTT
TRBD1,few,TRBJ1-5,TRBV4-1,CASSETGQGNQPQHF,TGCGCCAGCAGCGAAACGGGACAGGGGAATCAGCCCCAGCATTTT
.,.,TRBJ1-3,TRBV10-3,CAISGYRDSGNTIYF,TGTGCCATCAGCGGGTACAGGGACTCTGGAAACACCATATATTTT
TRBD1,.,TRBJ1-2,TRBV28,CASSLGRQGATGYTF,TGTGCCAGCAGTTTAGGAAGACAGGGGGCGACCGGCTACACCTTC
.,.,TRBJ1-1,TRBV15,CATSTTGTGTEAFF,TGTGCCACCAGCACTACCGGGACGGGCACTGAAGCTTTCTTT
TRBD2,.,TRBJ2-7,TRBV6-6,CASRRGGQNYEQYF,TGTGCCAGCAGGCGGGGGGGACAGAACTACGAGCAGTACTTC
TRBD1,.,TRBJ1-1,TRBV7-8,CASSQLGTGYNEAFF,TGTGCCAGCAGTCAACTCGGGACAGGGTATAATGAAGCTTTCTTT
.,.,TRBJ1-2,TRBV18,CASSRDPAASNYGYTF,TGTGCCAGCTCACGGGACCCAGCGGCGTCTAACTATGGCTACACCTTC
TRBD2,.,TRBJ2-5,TRBV5-1,CASSYSGGAGETQYF,TGCGCCAGCAGCTATAGCGGGGGGGCCGGAGAGACCCAGTACTTC
.,.,TRBJ1-1,TRBV5-1,CASTLMGRMNTEAFF,TGCGCCAGCACACTGATGGGCAGAATGAACACTGAAGCTTTCTTT
.,.,TRBJ2-7,TRBV9,CASSPPERIYEQYF,TGTGCCAGCAGCCCACCGGAGCGAATCTACGAGCAGTACTTC
.,once,TRBJ2-7,TRBV4-3,CASSQDRQPSYEQYF,TGCGCCAGCAGCCAAGACCGGCAGCCATCCTACGAGCAGTACTTC
.,.,TRBJ1-2,TRBV18,CASSPPGTGYGYTF,TGTGCCAGCTCACCACCGGGGACGGGCTATGGCTACACCTTC
.,.,TRBJ1-3,TRBV6-5,CASSYSTPGNTIYF,TGTGCCAGCAGTTACTCGACCCCTGGAAACACCATATATTTT
.,.,TRBJ2-1,TRBV11-3,CASSLDSLNEQFF,TGTGCCAGCAGCTTAGATTCGCTGAATGAGCAGTTCTTC
TRBD1,few,TRBJ2-1,TRBV19,CASSIGDRGYNEQFF,TGTGCCAGTAGTATAGGGGACAGGGGTTACAATGAGCAGTTCTTC
TRBD1,few,TRBJ2-2,TRBV24-1,CATSTGTGETGELFF,TGTGCCACCAGCACCGGGACAGGAGAGACCGGGGAGCTGTTTTTT